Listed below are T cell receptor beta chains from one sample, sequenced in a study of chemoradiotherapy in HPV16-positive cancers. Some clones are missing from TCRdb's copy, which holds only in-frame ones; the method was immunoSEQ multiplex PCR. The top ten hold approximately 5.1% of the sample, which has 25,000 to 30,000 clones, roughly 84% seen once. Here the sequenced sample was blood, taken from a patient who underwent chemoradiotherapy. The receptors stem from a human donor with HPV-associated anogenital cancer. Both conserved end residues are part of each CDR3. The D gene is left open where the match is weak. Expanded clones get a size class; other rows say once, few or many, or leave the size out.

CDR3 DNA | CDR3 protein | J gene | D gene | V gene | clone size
TGTGCCAGCAGCCTCCAAGGAGTAGCCATCCAATCCTACAATGAGCAGTTCTTC | CASSLQGVAIQSYNEQFF | TRBJ2-1 | NA | TRBV7-9 | NA
TGTGCCAGCAGTAAGGCATTAGCGGGGAGTACAGATACGCAGTATTTT | CASSKALAGSTDTQYF | TRBJ2-3 | TRBD2 | TRBV27 | NA
TGTGCCAGCAGCCCCGGGACTAGCGGGGGTACCTACAATGAGCAGTTCTTC | CASSPGTSGGTYNEQFF | TRBJ2-1 | TRBD2 | TRBV11-2 | NA
TGTGCCAGCAGTGACCAGAGCTCTGGAAACACCATATATTTT | CASSDQSSGNTIYF | TRBJ1-3 | NA | TRBV28 | NA
TGTGCCAGCAGTGTTGGGACAGGGGACAATGAGCAGTTCTTC | CASSVGTGDNEQFF | TRBJ2-1 | TRBD1 | TRBV6-4 | NA
TGTGCCAGTAGTATCTCGTTAAGGGCATACAATGAGCAGTTCTTC | CASSISLRAYNEQFF | TRBJ2-1 | NA | TRBV19 | NA
TGTGCCAGCAACAATAGGGTATTTGCGACTAGTCCGAGCACAGATACGCAGTATTTT | CASNNRVFATSPSTDTQYF | TRBJ2-3 | NA | TRBV7-9 | NA
TGTGCCAGCAGTGAAGCGCCCGGGGTTGGCTACACCTTC | CASSEAPGVGYTF | TRBJ1-2 | NA | TRBV2 | once
TGTGCCTGGGACCTAGGCAACTTC | CAWDLGNF | TRBJ1-2 | NA | TRBV30 | NA
TGTGCCAGCAGTGAAACGGGGGGGCTTTACGGTCAGCCCCAGCATTTT | CASSETGGLYGQPQHF | TRBJ1-5 | NA | TRBV2 | NA
TGTGCCAGCAGATTAATGCAGGGTAATGAGCAGTTCTTC | CASRLMQGNEQFF | TRBJ2-1 | NA | TRBV27 | few
TGTGCCAGCAGCTTATTGGGTGCTGAAGCTTTCTTT | CASSLLGAEAFF | TRBJ1-1 | NA | TRBV7-2 | few
TGTGCCAGCAGCTTTGGTGGGGGGGCAATAACAGATACGCAGTATTTT | CASSFGGGAITDTQYF | TRBJ2-3 | NA | TRBV7-9 | once
TGTGCCAGTAGTACGCAGCAGGGATACTATGGCTACACCTTC | CASSTQQGYYGYTF | TRBJ1-2 | NA | TRBV19 | once
TGCGCCAGCAGCTTGGACGGCTCCTATAATTCACCCCTCCACTTT | CASSLDGSYNSPLHF | TRBJ1-6 | NA | TRBV5-1 | once
TGTGCCAGCAGCCCTTACCTTGGACAGGGAGACACTGAAGCTTTCTTT | CASSPYLGQGDTEAFF | TRBJ1-1 | TRBD1 | TRBV14 | NA
TGTGCCAGTAGGACTAGCGGGGGGACCGGGGAGCTGTTTTTT | CASRTSGGTGELFF | TRBJ2-2 | TRBD2 | TRBV19 | NA
TGTGCCAGCAGCTTAAAACAGGGTGGTGGAAACACCATATATTTT | CASSLKQGGGNTIYF | TRBJ1-3 | NA | TRBV7-7 | NA
TGTGCCAGCAGCCTGGGACAGAACACTGAAGCTTTCTTT | CASSLGQNTEAFF | TRBJ1-1 | NA | TRBV2 | NA
TGTGCCAGCTGCCCGGGACCCATGGTGGAGCAGTTCTTC | CASCPGPMVEQFF | TRBJ2-1 | NA | TRBV2 | once
TGTGCCAGCAGCCAGGAGGTCTGGACTAGCTATGGCTACACCTTC | CASSQEVWTSYGYTF | TRBJ1-2 | NA | TRBV14 | NA
TGTGCTAGTGGTTACCCCCGGACTACGAAAGCCTACGAGCAGTACTTC | CASGYPRTTKAYEQYF | TRBJ2-7 | NA | TRBV12-5 | NA
TGTGCCTGGAGCTCGGACGAAAATGAAAAACTGTTTTTT | CAWSSDENEKLFF | TRBJ1-4 | NA | TRBV30 | NA
TGTGCCAGCACCAGGGGACAGGGAGTGACTGAAGCTTTCTTT | CASTRGQGVTEAFF | TRBJ1-1 | TRBD1 | TRBV5-6 | NA
TGTGCCAGCAGCCAACAACGTCAGGGAAACTATGGCTACACCTTC | CASSQQRQGNYGYTF | TRBJ1-2 | NA | TRBV5-6 | NA
TGTGCCAGCAGTATAACGGACAGGGGAGCTGAAGCTTTCTTT | CASSITDRGAEAFF | TRBJ1-1 | TRBD1 | TRBV6-5 | medium-sized
TGCAGCGTTGCCCGGAGGGGGTGGACTGAAGCTTTCTTT | CSVARRGWTEAFF | TRBJ1-1 | NA | TRBV29-1 | NA
TGTGCCAGCAGCGTAGTGGGGGCGAACACTGAAGCTTTCTTT | CASSVVGANTEAFF | TRBJ1-1 | NA | TRBV9 | NA
TGTGCAAGTCGCTTAGCTCCGACGGAAGCTAACTATGGCTACACCTTC | CASRLAPTEANYGYTF | TRBJ1-2 | NA | TRBV12-2 | NA